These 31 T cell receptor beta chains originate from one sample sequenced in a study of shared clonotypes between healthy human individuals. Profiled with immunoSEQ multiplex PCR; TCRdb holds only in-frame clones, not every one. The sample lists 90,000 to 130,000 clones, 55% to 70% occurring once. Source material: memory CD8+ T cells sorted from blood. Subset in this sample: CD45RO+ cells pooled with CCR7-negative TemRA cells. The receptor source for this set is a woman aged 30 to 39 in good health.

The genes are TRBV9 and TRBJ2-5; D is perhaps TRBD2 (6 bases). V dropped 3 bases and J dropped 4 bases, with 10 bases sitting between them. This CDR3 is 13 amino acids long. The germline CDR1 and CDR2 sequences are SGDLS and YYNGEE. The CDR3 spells CASSAPSVETQYF. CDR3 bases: TGTGCCAGCAGCGCCCCTAGCGTAGAGACCCAGTACTTC. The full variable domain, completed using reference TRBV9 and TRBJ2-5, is DSGVTQTPKHLITATGQRVTLRCSPRSGDLSVYWYQQSLDQGLQFLIQYYNGEERAKGNILERFSAQQFPDLHSELNLSSLELGDSALYFCASSAPSVETQYFGPGTRLLVL.

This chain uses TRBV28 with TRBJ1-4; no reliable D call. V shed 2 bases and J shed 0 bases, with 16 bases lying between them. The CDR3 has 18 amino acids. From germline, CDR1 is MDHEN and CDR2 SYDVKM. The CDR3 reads CASSLTASWGATNEKLFF. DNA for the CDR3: TGTGCCAGCAGTTTAACAGCATCGTGGGGTGCAACTAATGAAAAACTGTTTTTT.

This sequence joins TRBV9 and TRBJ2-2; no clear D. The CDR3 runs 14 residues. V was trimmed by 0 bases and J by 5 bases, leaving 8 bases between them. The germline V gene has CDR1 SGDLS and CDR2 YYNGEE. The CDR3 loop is CASSVATLTGELFF. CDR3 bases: TGTGCCAGCAGCGTAGCGACCCTTACCGGGGAGCTGTTTTTT.

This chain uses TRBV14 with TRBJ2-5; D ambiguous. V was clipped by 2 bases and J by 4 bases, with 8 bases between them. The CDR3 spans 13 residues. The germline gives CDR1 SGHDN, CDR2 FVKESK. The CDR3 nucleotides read TGTGCCAGCAGCCAACGCCTGGGAGAGACCCAGTACTTC. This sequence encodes CASSQRLGETQYF.

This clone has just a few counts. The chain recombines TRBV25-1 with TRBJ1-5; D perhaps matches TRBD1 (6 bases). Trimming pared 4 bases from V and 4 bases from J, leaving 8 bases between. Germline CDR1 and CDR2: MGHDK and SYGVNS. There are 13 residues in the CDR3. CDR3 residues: CASSVGGNQPQHF. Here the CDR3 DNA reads TGTGCCAGCAGTGTAGGGGGGAATCAGCCCCAGCATTTT.

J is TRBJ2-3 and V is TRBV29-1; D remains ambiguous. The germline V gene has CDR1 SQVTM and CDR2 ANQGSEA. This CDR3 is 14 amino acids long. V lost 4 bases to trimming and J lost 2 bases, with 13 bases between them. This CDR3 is CSVGSKTLTDTQYF. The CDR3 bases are TGCAGCGTTGGAAGCAAGACCCTCACAGATACGCAGTATTTT.

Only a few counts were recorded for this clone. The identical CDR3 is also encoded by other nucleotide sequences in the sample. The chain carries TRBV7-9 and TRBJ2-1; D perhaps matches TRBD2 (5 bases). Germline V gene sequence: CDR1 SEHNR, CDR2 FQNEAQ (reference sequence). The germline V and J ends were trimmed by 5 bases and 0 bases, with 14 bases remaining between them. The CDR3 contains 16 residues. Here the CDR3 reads CASSPPGGSSYNEQFF. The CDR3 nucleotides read TGTGCCAGCAGCCCCCCCGGAGGAAGCTCCTACAATGAGCAGTTCTTC.

DNA for the CDR3: TGCAGCGTCCAGGGGGGAGGCACTGAAGCTTTCTTT. Protein product: CSVQGGGTEAFF. The chain employs TRBV29-1 and TRBJ1-1; 7 nucleotides match TRBD1. Unmatched junction bases numbered 5, after V lost 6 bases and J lost 4 bases. The CDR3 is 12 amino acids. Looked up from germline, CDR1 is SQVTM and CDR2 is ANQGSEA.

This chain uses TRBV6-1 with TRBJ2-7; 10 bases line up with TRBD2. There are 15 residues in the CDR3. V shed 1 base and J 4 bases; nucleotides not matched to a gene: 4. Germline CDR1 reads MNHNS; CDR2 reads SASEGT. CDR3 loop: CASSEGTSGLYEQYF. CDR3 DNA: TGTGCCAGCAGTGAAGGGACTAGCGGATTATACGAGCAGTACTTC.

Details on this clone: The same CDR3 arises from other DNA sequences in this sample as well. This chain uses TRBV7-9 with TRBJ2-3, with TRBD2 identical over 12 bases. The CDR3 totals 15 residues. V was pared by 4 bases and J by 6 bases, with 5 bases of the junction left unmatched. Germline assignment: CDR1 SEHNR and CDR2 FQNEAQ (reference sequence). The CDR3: CASSSPLAGGDTQYF. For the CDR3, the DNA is TGTGCCAGCAGCTCCCCACTAGCGGGAGGCGATACGCAGTATTTT. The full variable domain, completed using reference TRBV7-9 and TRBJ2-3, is DTGVSQNPRHKITKRGQNVTFRCDPISEHNRLYWYRQTLGQGPEFLTYFQNEAQLEKSRLLSDRFSAERPKGSFSTLEIQRTEQGDSAMYLCASSSPLAGGDTQYFGPGTRLTVL.

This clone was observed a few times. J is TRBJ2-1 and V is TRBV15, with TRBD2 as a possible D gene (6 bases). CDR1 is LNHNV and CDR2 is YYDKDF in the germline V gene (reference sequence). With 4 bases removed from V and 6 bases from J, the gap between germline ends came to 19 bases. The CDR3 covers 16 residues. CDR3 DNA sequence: TGTGCCACCAGCACCCCCTACGGGAGCCTCCTCAATGAGCAGTTCTTC. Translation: CATSTPYGSLLNEQFF.

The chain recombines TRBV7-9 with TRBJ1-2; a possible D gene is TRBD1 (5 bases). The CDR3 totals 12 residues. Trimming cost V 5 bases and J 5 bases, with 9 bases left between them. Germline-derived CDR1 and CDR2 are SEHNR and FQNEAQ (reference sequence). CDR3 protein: CASSPGGYGYTF. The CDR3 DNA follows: TGTGCCAGCAGCCCGGGGGGATATGGCTACACCTTC.

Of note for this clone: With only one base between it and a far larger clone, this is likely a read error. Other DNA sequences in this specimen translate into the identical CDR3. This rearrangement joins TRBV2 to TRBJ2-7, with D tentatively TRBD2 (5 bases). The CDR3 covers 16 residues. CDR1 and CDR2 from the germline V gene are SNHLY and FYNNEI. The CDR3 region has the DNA TGTGCCAGCAGTGAAGCGCTTAGGACTCCCACCTACGAGCAGTATTTC. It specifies CASSEALRTPTYEQYF.

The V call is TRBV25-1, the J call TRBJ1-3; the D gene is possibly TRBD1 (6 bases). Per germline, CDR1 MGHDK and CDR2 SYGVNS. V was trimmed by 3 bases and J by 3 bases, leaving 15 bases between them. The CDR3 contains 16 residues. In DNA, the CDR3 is TGTGCCAGCAGTGACGGCGGGGGCATGGGTGGAAACACCATATATTTT. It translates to CASSDGGGMGGNTIYF.

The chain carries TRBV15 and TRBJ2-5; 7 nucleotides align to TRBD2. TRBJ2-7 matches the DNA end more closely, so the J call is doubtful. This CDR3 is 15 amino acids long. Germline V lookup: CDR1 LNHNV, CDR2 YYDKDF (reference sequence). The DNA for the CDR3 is TGTGCCACCAGCAGAGAGAGCGGGAACTTCAACGAGCAGTACTTC. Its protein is CATSRESGNFNEQYF.

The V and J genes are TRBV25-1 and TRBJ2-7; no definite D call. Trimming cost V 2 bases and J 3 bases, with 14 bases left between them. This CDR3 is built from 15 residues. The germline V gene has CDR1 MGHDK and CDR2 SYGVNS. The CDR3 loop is CASSEQGSLGYEQYF. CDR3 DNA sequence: TGTGCCAGCAGTGAACAAGGAAGTTTAGGCTACGAGCAGTACTTC.

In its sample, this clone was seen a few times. The CDR3, as DNA: TGTGCCAGCAGCCCCCGGGACACGGCTCTGGGATACACCTTC. This codes for CASSPRDTALGYTF. The rearrangement joins TRBV9 to TRBJ1-2, with D possibly TRBD1 on 6 matching bases. This CDR3 comprises 14 residues. Germline values: CDR1 SGDLS, CDR2 YYNGEE. With 4 bases removed from V and 11 bases from J, the gap between germline ends came to 21 bases.

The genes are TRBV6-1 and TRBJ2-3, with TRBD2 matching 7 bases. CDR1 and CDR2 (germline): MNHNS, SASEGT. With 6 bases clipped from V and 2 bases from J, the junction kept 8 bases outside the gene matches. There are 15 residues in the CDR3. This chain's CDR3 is CASSLTSSHTDTQYF. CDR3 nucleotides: TGTGCCAGCAGCCTGACTAGCAGCCACACAGATACGCAGTATTTT.

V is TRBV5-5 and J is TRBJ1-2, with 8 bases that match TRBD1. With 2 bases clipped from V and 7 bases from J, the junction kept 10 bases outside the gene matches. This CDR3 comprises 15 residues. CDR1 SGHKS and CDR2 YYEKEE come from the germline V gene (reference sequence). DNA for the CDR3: TGTGCCAGCAGCTTTGAACCGGGACAGGTCATTGGCTACACCTTC. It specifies CASSFEPGQVIGYTF.

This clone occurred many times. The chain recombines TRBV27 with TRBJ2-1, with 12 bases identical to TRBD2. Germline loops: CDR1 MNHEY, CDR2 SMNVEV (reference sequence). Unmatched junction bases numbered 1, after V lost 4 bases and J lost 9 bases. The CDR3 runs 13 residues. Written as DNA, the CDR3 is TGTGCCAGCAGTTGGGGACTAGCGGGTGAGCAGTTCTTC. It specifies CASSWGLAGEQFF.

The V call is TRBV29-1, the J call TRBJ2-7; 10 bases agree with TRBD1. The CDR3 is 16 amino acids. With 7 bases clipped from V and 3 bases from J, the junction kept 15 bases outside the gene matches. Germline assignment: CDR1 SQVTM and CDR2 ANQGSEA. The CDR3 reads CSAWTGGPLNFYEQYF. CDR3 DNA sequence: TGCAGCGCCTGGACAGGGGGGCCCCTCAACTTCTACGAGCAGTACTTC.

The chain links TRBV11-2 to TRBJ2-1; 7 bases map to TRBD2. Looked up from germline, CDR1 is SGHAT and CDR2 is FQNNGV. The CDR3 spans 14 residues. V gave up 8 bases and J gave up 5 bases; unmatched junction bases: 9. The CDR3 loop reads CASSGGSFHNEQFF. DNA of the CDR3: TGTGCCAGCTCGGGCGGGAGTTTCCACAATGAGCAGTTCTTC.

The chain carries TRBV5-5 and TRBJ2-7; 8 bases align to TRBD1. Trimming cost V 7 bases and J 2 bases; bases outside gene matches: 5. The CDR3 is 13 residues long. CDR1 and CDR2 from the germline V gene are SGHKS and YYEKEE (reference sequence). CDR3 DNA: TGTGCCAGCGGGGACAGGCAGACCTACGAGCAGTACTTC. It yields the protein CASGDRQTYEQYF.

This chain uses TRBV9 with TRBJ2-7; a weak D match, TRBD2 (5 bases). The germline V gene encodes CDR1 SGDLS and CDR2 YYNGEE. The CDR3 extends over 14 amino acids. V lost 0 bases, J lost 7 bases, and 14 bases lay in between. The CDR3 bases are TGTGCCAGCAGCGTAGTGGGCGGCCCGGGAGAGCAGTACTTC. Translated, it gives CASSVVGGPGEQYF.

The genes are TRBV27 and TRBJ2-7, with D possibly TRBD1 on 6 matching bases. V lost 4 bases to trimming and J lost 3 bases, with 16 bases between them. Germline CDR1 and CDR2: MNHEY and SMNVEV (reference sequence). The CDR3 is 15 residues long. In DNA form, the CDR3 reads TGTGCCAGCAGTTATAGGGGGACCGATCTCTACGAGCAGTACTTC. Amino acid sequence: CASSYRGTDLYEQYF.

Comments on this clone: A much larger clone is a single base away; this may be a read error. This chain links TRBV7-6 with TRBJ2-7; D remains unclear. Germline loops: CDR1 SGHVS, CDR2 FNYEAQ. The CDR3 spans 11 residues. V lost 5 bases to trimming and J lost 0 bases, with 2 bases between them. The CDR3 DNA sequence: TGTGCCAGCAGCCCCTCCTACGAGCAGTACTTC. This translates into CASSPSYEQYF.

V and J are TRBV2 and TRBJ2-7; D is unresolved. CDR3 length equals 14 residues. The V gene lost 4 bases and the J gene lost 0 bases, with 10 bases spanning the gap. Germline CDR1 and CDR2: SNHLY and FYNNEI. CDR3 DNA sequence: TGTGCCAGCAGTGTCCCTGGGATCTCCTACGAGCAGTACTTC. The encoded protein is CASSVPGISYEQYF.

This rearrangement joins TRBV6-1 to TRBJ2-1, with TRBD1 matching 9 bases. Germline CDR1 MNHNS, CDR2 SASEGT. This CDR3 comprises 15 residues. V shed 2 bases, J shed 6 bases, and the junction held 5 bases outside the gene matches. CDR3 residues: CASSEKETGGNEQFF. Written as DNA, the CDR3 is TGTGCCAGCAGTGAAAAGGAGACAGGGGGCAATGAGCAGTTCTTC.

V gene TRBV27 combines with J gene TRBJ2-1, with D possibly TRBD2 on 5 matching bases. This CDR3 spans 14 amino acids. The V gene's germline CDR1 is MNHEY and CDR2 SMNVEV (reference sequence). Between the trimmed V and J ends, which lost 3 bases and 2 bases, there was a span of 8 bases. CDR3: CASSFIGAYNEQFF. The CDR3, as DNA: TGTGCCAGCAGTTTCATCGGGGCCTACAATGAGCAGTTCTTC.

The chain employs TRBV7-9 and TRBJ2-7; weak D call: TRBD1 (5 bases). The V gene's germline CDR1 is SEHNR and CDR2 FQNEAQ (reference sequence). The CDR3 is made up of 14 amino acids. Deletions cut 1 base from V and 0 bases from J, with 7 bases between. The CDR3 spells CASSLEGPSYEQYF. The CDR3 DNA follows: TGTGCCAGCAGCTTAGAGGGGCCCTCCTACGAGCAGTACTTC.

CDR3 protein: CASSLAQGSNYEQYF. DNA for the CDR3: TGTGCCAGCAGCTTGGCGCAGGGGTCAAACTACGAGCAGTACTTC. V and J are TRBV5-4 and TRBJ2-7; a possible D gene is TRBD1 (6 bases). Trimming left V 0 bases short and J 3 bases short, with 13 bases between. CDR3 size: 15 residues. Germline V gene lookup returns CDR1 SGHNT and CDR2 YYREEE (reference sequence). Together with reference TRBV5-4 and TRBJ2-7, the CDR3 gives the full variable domain: ETGVTQSPTHLIKTRGQQVTLRCSSQSGHNTVSWYQQALGQGPQFIFQYYREEENGRGNFPPRFSGLQFPNYSSELNVNALELDDSALYLCASSLAQGSNYEQYFGPGTRLTVT.